Included here is one T cell receptor (beta chain) sequence, with context. The sample belongs to a study of patients and donors after allogeneic stem cell transplantation. The germline gives CDR1 MNHEY, CDR2 SVGAGI. With 6 bases clipped from V and 0 bases from J, the junction kept 5 bases outside the gene matches. The CDR3 spans 15 residues. One entry per CDR3 protein results from TCRdb running MiXCR on the RT-PCR reads. The data show approximately 200,000 distinct CDR3 sequences, around 41% seen once. The chain recombines TRBV6-5 with TRBJ1-1; TRBD1 aligns across 9 bases. The sequenced sample consisted of blood, either unsorted or a sorted T cell fraction (not recorded which). The receptor was isolated from a human donor who was either an allogeneic HSCT recipient or a stem cell or donor lymphocyte infusion donor (not recorded which). It is not recorded whose cells these are; they may come from a transplant donor. The CDR3 DNA reads as TGTGCCAGCAGCCCCGGGACAGGGTTGAACACTGAAGCTTTCTTT. It encodes CASSPGTGLNTEAFF.